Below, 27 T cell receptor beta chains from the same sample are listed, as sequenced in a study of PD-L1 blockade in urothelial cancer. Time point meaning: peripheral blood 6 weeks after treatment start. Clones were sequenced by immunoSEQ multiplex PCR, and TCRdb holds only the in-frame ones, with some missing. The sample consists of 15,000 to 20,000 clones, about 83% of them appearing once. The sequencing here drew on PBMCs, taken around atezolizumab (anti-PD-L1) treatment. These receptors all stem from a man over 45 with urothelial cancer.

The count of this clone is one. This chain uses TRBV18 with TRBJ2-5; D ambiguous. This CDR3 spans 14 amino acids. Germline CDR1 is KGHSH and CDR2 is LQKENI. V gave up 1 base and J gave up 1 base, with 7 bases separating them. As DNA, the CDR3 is TGTGCCAGCTCACCACGACAATTCCAAGAGACCCAGTACTTC. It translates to CASSPRQFQETQYF.

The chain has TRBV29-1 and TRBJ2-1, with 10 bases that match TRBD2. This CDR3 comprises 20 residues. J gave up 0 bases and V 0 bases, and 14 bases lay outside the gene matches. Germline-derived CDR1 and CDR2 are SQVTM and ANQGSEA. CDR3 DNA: TGCAGCGTTGAAGATCTAGCTGTGGAGCGGGAGGGATACTCCTACAATGAGCAGTTCTTC. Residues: CSVEDLAVEREGYSYNEQFF.

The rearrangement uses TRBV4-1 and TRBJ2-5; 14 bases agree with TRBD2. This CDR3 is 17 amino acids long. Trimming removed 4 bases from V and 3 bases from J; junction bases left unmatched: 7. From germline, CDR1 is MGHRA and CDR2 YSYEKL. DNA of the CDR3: TGCGCCAGCAGCCCCAGACTAGCGGGGGGGACGGAAGAGACCCAGTACTTC. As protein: CASSPRLAGGTEETQYF.

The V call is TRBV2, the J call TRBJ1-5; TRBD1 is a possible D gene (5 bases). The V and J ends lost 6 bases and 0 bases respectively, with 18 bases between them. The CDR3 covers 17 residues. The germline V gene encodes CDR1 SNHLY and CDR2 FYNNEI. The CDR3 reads CASSRLGGIGSNQPQHF. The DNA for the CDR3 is TGTGCCAGCAGCCGCCTCGGGGGTATCGGTAGCAATCAGCCCCAGCATTTT. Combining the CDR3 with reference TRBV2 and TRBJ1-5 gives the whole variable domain EPEVTQTPSHQVTQMGQEVILRCVPISNHLYFYWYRQILGQKVEFLVSFYNNEISEKSEIFDDQFSVERPDGSNFTLKIRSTKLEDSAMYFCASSRLGGIGSNQPQHFGDGTRLSIL.

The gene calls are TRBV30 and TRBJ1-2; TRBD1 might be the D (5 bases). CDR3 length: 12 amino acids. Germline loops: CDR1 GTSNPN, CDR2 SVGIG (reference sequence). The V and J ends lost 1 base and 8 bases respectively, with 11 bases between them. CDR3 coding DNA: TGTGCCTGGAGTGGGTCAGGGCCAGGCTACACCTTC. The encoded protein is CAWSGSGPGYTF.

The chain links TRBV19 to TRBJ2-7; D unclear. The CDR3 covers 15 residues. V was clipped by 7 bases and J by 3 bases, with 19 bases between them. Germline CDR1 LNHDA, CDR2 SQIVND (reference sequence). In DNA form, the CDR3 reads TGTGCCAGTAAACCAGTGCCCGGAGTTGTCTACGAGCAGTACTTC. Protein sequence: CASKPVPGVVYEQYF.

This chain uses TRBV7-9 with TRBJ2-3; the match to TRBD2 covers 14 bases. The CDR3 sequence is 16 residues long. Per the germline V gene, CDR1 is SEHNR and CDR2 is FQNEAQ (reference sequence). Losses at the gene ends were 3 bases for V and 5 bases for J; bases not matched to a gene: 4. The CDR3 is CASSFGLAGGVDTQYF. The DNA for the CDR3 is TGTGCCAGCAGCTTCGGACTAGCGGGGGGAGTAGATACGCAGTATTTT.

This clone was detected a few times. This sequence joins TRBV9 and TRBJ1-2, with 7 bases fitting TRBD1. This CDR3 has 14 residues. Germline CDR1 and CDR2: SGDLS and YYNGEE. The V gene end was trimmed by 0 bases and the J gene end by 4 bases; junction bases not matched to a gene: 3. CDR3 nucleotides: TGTGCCAGCAGCGTAGTGGACAGGCCCTATGGCTACACCTTC. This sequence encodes CASSVVDRPYGYTF. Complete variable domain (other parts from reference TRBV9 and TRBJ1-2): DSGVTQTPKHLITATGQRVTLRCSPRSGDLSVYWYQQSLDQGLQFLIQYYNGEERAKGNILERFSAQQFPDLHSELNLSSLELGDSALYFCASSVVDRPYGYTFGSGTRLTVV.

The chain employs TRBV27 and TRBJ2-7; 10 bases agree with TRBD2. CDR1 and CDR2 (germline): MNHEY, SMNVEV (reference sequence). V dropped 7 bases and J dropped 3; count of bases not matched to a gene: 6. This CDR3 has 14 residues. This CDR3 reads CASIGLAGVYEQYF. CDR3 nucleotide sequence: TGTGCCAGCATCGGGCTAGCGGGAGTCTACGAGCAGTACTTC.

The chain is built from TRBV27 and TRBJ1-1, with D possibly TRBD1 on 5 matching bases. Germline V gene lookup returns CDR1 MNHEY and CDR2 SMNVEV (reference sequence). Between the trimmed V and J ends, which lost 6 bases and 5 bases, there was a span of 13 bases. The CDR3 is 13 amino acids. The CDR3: CASRYSGGTEAFF. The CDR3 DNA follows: TGTGCCAGCAGATATTCCGGGGGGACTGAAGCTTTCTTT.

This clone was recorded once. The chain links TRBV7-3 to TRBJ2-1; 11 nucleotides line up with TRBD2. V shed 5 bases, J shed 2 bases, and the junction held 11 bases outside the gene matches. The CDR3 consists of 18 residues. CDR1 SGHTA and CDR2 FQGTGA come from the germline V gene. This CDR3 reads CASSPTSLLAGAYNEQFF. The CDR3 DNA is TGTGCCAGCAGCCCGACCTCACTACTAGCGGGGGCCTACAATGAGCAGTTCTTC. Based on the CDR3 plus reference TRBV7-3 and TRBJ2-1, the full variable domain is GAGVSQTPSNKVTEKGKYVELRCDPISGHTALYWYRQSLGQGPEFLIYFQGTGAADDSGLPNDRFFAVRPEGSVSTLKIQRTERGDSAVYLCASSPTSLLAGAYNEQFFGPGTRLTVL.

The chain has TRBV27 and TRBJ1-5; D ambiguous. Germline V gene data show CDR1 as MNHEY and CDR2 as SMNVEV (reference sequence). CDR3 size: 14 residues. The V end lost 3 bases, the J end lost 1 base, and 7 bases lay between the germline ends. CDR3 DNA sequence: TGTGCCAGCAGTTTCGGGGAGAGCAATCAGCCCCAGCATTTT. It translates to CASSFGESNQPQHF.

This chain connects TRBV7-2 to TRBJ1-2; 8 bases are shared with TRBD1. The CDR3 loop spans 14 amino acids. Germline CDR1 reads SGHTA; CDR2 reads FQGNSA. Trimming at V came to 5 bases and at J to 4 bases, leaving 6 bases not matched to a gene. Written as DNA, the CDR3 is TGTGCCAGCAGCCCGGGACAGGCCCTCTATGGCTACACCTTC. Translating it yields CASSPGQALYGYTF.

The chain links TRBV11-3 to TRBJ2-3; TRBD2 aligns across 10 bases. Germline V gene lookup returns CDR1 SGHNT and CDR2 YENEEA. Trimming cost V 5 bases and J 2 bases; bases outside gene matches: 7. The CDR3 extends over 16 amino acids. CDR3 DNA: TGTGCCAGCAGCCGGACTAGCGGACACGCCACAGATACGCAGTATTTT. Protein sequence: CASSRTSGHATDTQYF.

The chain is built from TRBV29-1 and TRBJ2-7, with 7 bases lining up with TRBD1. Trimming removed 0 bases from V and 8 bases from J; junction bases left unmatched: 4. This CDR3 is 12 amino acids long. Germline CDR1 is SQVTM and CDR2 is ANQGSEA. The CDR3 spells CSVEEAQGKQYF. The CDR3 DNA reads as TGCAGCGTTGAAGAAGCACAGGGGAAGCAGTACTTC.

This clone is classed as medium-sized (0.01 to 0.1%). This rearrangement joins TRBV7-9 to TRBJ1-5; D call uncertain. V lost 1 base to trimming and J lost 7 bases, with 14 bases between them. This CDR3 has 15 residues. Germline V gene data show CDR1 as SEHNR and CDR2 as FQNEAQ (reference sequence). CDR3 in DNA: TGTGCCAGCAGCTTAGGCGGGTATGCGGGACAGCCCCAGCATTTT. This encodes CASSLGGYAGQPQHF.

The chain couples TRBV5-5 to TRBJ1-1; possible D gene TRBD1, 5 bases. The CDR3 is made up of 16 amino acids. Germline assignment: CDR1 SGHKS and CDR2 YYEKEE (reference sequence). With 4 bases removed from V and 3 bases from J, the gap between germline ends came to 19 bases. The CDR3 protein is CASSLGTVRDYTEAFF. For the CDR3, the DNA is TGTGCCAGCAGCCTAGGGACTGTTAGGGATTACACTGAAGCTTTCTTT.

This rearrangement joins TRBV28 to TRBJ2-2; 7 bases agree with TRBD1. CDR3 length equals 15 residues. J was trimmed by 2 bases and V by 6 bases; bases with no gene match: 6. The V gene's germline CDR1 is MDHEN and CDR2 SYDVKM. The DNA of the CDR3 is TGTGCCAGCAGAACCGGGACAGCTAACACCGGGGAGCTGTTTTTT. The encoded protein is CASRTGTANTGELFF.

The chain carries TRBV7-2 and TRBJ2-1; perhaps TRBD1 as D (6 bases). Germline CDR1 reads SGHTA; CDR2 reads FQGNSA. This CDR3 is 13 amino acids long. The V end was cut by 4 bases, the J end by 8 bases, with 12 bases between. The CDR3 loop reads CASSWGPGDEQFF. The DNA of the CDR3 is TGTGCCAGCAGCTGGGGGCCAGGGGATGAGCAGTTCTTC. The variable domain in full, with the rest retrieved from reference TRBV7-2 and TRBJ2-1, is GAGVSQSPSNKVTEKGKDVELRCDPISGHTALYWYRQSLGQGLEFLIYFQGNSAPDKSGLPSDRFSAERTGGSVSTLTIQRTQQEDSAVYLCASSWGPGDEQFFGPGTRLTVL.

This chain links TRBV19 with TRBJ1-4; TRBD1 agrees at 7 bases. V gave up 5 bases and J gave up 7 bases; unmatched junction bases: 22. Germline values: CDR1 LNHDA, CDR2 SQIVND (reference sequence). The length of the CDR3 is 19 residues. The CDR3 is CASSLPSDRTSLVREKLFF. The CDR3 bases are TGTGCCAGTAGTCTCCCCTCGGACAGGACATCTTTGGTACGTGAAAAACTGTTTTTT. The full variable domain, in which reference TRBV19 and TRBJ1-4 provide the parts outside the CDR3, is DGGITQSPKYLFRKEGQNVTLSCEQNLNHDAMYWYRQDPGQGLRLIYYSQIVNDFQKGDIAEGYSVSREKKESFPLTVTSAQKNPTAFYLCASSLPSDRTSLVREKLFFGSGTQLSVL.

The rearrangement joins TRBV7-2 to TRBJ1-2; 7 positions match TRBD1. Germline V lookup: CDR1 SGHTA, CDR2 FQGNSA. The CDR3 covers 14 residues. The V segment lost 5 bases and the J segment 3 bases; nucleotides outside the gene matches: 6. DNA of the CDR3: TGTGCCAGCAGCGTAGGGGGCTCAGACTATGGCTACACCTTC. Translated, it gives CASSVGGSDYGYTF.

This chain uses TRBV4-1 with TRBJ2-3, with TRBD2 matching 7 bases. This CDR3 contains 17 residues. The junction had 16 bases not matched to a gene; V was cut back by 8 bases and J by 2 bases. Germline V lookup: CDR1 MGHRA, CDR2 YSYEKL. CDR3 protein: CASAGSRTSPYTDTQYF. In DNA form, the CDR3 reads TGCGCCAGCGCCGGGTCGAGGACTAGTCCCTACACAGATACGCAGTATTTT.

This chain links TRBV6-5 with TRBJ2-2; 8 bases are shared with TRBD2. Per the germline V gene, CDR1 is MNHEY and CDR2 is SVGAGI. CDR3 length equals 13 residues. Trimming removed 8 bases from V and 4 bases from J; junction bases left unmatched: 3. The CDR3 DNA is TGTGCCAGCGCGCGGGAGGTCACCGGGGAGCTGTTTTTT. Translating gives CASAREVTGELFF.

The CDR3 region has the DNA TGTGCCAGCAGCTCAGGGGATCGCTATGGCTACACCTTC. Translated: CASSSGDRYGYTF. The chain combines TRBV9 with TRBJ1-2, with D maybe TRBD1 (6 bases). CDR1 and CDR2 from the germline V gene are SGDLS and YYNGEE. V lost 4 bases, J lost 4 bases, and 11 bases lay in between. The CDR3 length is 13 residues. Full variable domain (rest looked up from reference TRBV9 and TRBJ1-2): DSGVTQTPKHLITATGQRVTLRCSPRSGDLSVYWYQQSLDQGLQFLIQYYNGEERAKGNILERFSAQQFPDLHSELNLSSLELGDSALYFCASSSGDRYGYTFGSGTRLTVV.

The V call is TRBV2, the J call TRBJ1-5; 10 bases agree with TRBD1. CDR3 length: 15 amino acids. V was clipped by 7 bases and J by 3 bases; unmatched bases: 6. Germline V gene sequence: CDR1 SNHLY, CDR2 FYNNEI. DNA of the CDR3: TGTGCCAGCATAGAAGGACAGGGGGTCAATCAGCCCCAGCATTTT. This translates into CASIEGQGVNQPQHF.

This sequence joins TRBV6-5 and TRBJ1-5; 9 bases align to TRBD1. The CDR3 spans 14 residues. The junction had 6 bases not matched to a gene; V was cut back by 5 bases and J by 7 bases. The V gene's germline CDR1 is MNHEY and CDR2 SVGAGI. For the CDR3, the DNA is TGTGCCAGCAGTACCGGGACAGGGAGCCAGCCCCAGCATTTT. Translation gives CASSTGTGSQPQHF.

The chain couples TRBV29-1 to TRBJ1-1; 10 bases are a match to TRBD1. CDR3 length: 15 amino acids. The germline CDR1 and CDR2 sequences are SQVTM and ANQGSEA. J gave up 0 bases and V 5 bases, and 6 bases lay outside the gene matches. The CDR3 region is CSVSFGTGVNTEAFF. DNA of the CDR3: TGCAGCGTTTCTTTTGGGACAGGGGTGAACACTGAAGCTTTCTTT.